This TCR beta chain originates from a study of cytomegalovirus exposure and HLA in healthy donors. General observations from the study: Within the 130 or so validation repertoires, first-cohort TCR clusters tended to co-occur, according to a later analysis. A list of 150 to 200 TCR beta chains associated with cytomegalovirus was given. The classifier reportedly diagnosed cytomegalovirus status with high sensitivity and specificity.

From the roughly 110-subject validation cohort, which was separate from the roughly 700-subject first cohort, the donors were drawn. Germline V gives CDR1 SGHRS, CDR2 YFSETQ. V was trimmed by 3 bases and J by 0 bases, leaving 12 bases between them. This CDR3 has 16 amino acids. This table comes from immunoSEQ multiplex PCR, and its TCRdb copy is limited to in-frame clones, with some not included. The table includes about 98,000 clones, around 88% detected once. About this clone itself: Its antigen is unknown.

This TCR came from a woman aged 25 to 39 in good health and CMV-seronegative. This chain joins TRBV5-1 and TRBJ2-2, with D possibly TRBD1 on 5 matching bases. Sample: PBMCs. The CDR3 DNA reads TGCGCCAGCAGCTCTCTGACAGCCTCGAACACCGGGGAGCTGTTTTTT. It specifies CASSSLTASNTGELFF.